This T cell receptor (beta chain) was sequenced during a study of blood T cell repertoires in COVID-19 (TCRdb year 2020). Describing the broader study: Samples from collaborators originated in the United States, Italy and Spain and spanned both the acute and convalescent phases of COVID-19. The material from the prospective study consisted of cDNA or gDNA derived from T cells, B-cell-depleted T cells, or PBMCs. Where HLA class I and class II types were available, the types were taken from metadata supplied by the sample provider, not from assay-based typing. Subjects who had been exposed to COVID-19, were actively infected with it, or had recovered from it provided the deeply sampled blood TCRbeta repertoires that made up the dataset. Sample metadata almost always included a de-identified subject ID, COVID-19 status, age in years and sex. Samples came from the ongoing ImmuneRACE study (first 160 participants) plus 1,254 subjects from 6 global collaborators. The repertoires were released in a freely available public database intended as a resource for research on the immune response to SARS-CoV-2.

As for this clone: Its antigen is unknown. No base quality information exists; no much larger clone differs at one position.

Collaborating institutions collected whole blood in K2EDTA tubes following their own protocols. For TCRbeta analysis, collaborators shipped samples in one of three forms: frozen whole blood, isolated PBMCs, or DNA extracted from either of those sample types. The immunoSEQ Assay, a bias-controlled multiplex PCR, was used to amplify TCRbeta CDR3 regions from genomic DNA. The paper's data handling went like this. Nucleated cell counts per sample were estimated from amplification of reference gene primers within the assay. To quantify the absolute abundance of each unique TCRbeta CDR3 rearrangement, sequence reads were collapsed and filtered. Productive Simpson clonality was computed per sample as the square root of Simpson's diversity index over productive rearrangements. TCRdb limited this immuneACCESS table to in-frame rearrangements with V and J called. A share of clones is missing; checked studies link under half to unresolved V genes, and the rest is unexplained. D and trimming come from the DNA, and the V and J calls and clone size come from that table. For this sample the table gives approximately 63,000 clones, of which 85% to 90% were detected only once. The ten biggest clones cover roughly 18% of the sample.

Overall study results and their limits: Clinical and demographic metadata were provided uncurated, with the amount varying by source and participant.

Sequencing input: peripheral blood. The TCR was taken from a woman of 80 years or more with active COVID-19.

The nucleotide sequence is TGTGCCAGCCGACCCGGGACAACGGTTAGCAATCAGCCCCAGCATTTT. It specifies CASRPGTTVSNQPQHF. Recombination connected TRBV27 to TRBJ1-5; the D segment could be TRBD1, given 6 matching bases. Relative to germline, V is 8 bases shorter and J is 0 bases shorter, with 17 bases between their ends. The CDR3 numbers 16 residues from cysteine through phenylalanine. Only CDR3 DNA remains: 48 bases, in frame from the first base. CDR1 and CDR2 are drawn from the germline V gene (reference sequence): MNHEY, SMNVEV.